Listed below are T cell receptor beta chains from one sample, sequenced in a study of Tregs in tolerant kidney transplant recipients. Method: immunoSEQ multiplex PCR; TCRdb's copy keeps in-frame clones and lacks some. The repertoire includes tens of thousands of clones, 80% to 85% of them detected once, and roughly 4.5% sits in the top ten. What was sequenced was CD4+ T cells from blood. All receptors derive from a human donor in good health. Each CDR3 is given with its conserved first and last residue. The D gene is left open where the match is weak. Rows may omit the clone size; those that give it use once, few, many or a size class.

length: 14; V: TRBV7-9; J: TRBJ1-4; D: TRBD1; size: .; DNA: TGTGCCAGCAGCTTGGGACAGTCTAATGAAAAACTGTTTTTT; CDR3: CASSLGQSNEKLFF
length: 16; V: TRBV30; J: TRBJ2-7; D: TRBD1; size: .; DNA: TGTGCCTGGAGTGTACGGCGGACAGGAGTACCCTACGAGCAGTACTTC; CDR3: CAWSVRRTGVPYEQYF
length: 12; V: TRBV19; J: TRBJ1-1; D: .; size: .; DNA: TGTGCCAGTAGCTACACAGGGATGGAGGCTTTCTTT; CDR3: CASSYTGMEAFF
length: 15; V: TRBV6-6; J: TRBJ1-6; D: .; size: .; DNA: TGTGCCAGCAGTTACGGCCCAATCTTGGGTTCACCCCTCCACTTT; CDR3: CASSYGPILGSPLHF
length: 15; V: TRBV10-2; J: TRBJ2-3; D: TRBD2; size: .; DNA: TGCGCCAGCAAGGAACTAGCGGGAGTAAAAGATACGCAGTATTTT; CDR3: CASKELAGVKDTQYF
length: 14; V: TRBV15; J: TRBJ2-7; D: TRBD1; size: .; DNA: TGTGCCACCAGCAGAGGACAGGGCTCCTACGAGCAGTACTTC; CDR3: CATSRGQGSYEQYF
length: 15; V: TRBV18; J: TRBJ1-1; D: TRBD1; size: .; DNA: TGTGCCAGCTCACCACCCGGGACAGTGAACACTGAAGCTTTCTTT; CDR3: CASSPPGTVNTEAFF
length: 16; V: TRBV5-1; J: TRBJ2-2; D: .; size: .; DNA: TGCGCCAGCAGCTTTATATCAGGGCCCAGCACCGGGGAGCTGTTTTTT; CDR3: CASSFISGPSTGELFF
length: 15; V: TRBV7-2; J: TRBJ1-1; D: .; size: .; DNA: TGTGCCAGCAGCTTCGCGTCTAGTGGGAACACTGAAGCTTTCTTT; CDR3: CASSFASSGNTEAFF
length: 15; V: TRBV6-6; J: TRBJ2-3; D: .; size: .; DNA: TGTGCCAGCAGTTACACCCCGCTAGCCCCGGATACGCAGTATTTT; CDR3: CASSYTPLAPDTQYF
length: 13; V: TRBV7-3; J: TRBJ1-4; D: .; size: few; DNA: TGTGCCAGCAGCTTAAGCCAGGGAGGAAAACTGTTTTTT; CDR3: CASSLSQGGKLFF
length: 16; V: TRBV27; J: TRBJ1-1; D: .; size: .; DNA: TGTGCCAGCAGTCCCCGGCCTGCTAATGGGAAAACTGAAGCTTTCTTT; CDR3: CASSPRPANGKTEAFF